This TCR beta chain was retrieved from a study of blood T cells in healthy people across ages (dated by TCRdb to the mid-2010s). Background on the whole study: In model experiments, template switching captured roughly one uniquely barcoded TCR beta cDNA molecule for every two T cells. Donors of different ages were randomly distributed across sequencing lanes to avoid experimental bias. Age-related changes in TCR beta repertoire diversity were measured in the study by deep sequencing normalized with unique cDNA molecular identifiers. Donors were grouped into four age groups: young (average approximately 16 years), middle-aged (roughly 40), aged (around 60) and long-lived (about 89). Using the same blood draw, the study looked at two additional independent replicas of 1 million unique cDNA reads for two donors, one aged 18 to 30 and the other aged 80 or older. The paper as a whole reports these results and caveats: There was a strong correlation between observed TCR beta diversity and the percentage of naive T cells measured by flow cytometry. The CMV infection status of donors was not known, potentially confounding age-related changes in expanded clonotypes. As age increased, observed TCR beta diversity per million T cells dropped in a roughly linear way, and a significant reduction was already evident by age around 41. Estimates of total diversity from one million sequenced T cells were regarded as lower bounds and underestimates. Compared with the aged group, more naive CD4+ T cells, fewer expanded clones and increased TCR diversity were shown by the long-lived group, suggesting age selection. Since profiling was done on bulk unsorted PBMCs, naive and antigen-experienced compartments could not be conclusively compared.

Systemically healthy Caucasian individuals from Russia, some 36 in total and aged roughly 6 to 100 years, were included as donors. Each donor gave about 9.8 milliliters of peripheral blood, drawn into EDTA-treated Vacutainer tubes. PBMCs were isolated by Ficoll-Paque density-gradient centrifugation, with at least 7 million obtained per sample. Trizol reagent was used to extract total RNA from the PBMCs, yielding at least 6 micrograms per sample. For every donor, an aliquot of PBMCs went through flow cytometry to measure the percentages of naive CD45RAhigh/CD27high T cells. Libraries were made using 5' RACE. The sequencer listed for this sample is Illumina HiSeq 2500. A second PCR of 7 to 11 cycles was run with a J-beta primer mix and a sample-barcoded 5' primer. A template-switch 5' adaptor carrying 12 random nucleotides introduced a unique molecular identifier onto each TCR beta cDNA molecule. Each sample yielded at least 3 million CDR3-containing paired-end reads. The Mint cDNA synthesis kit, primed by a TRBC-specific oligonucleotide, was used to synthesize first-strand cDNA from all RNA. Following uracil-DNA glycosylase treatment, all cDNA underwent a first 18-cycle PCR with the universal primers M1SS and BC2_uni_R. As for the authors' bioinformatics: Normalization of each sample was performed by random selection of 1 million high-quality reads, each carrying a distinct molecular identifier. Reads with shared molecular identifiers were discarded instead of being binned into consensus sequences. CDR3 identification, clonotype clustering and error correction used MiTCR with a Q25 quality threshold and the strictest error-elimination algorithm. A nonparametric unseen species model with Euler transformation was used to estimate lower-bound total TCR beta diversity. The public reads were reprocessed in TCRdb via fastp at Q25 and MiXCR, keeping in-frame beta chains. When rows share a CDR3 protein, they turn into one entry using the most common DNA and genes. For this entry, the V and J calls and clone size follow TCRdb and not the study's own pipeline. Counted in this sample were 710,000 or so distinct CDR3 sequences; roughly 30% of them appeared once. Together, the top ten hold about 16% of the sample.

As regards this clonotype: Its cognate antigen has yet to be identified. At one boundary the junction diverges from the germline segment, which might be a read error.

There are 12 amino acids in the CDR3, from cysteine to phenylalanine inclusive. Of all the DNA, just the CDR3 is kept, 36 bases in frame from base 1. CDR1 and CDR2 were assigned from the germline V gene as KGHSH and LQKENI. This clonotype originated in a woman at least 80 years old in good health. Donor details come from another sample of the same person, matched by shared clones. The chain links TRBV18 with TRBJ2-1, with the D gene not confidently named. Sequences were obtained from blood. The CDR3 loop reads CAGSPGGNEQFF. The nucleotide sequence is TGTGCCGGCTCACCGGGCGGAAATGAGCAGTTCTTT.